One and the same sample provided the 26 T cell receptor beta chains below, sequenced in a study of T cell changes during pregnancy in multiple sclerosis. The table came from immunoSEQ multiplex PCR; TCRdb's copy has only in-frame clones and leaves some out. The profile shows 58,000 or so clones, 85% to 95% of them singletons. The sample in question was CD4+ T cells from peripheral blood mononuclear cells, obtained in the third trimester of pregnancy. The receptor set was obtained from a female donor with multiple sclerosis, enrolled in a pregnancy study.

The chain uses TRBV5-1 and TRBJ2-7; 8 positions match TRBD2. Trimming cost V 1 base and J 2 bases; bases outside gene matches: 2. The germline V gene encodes CDR1 SGHRS and CDR2 YFSETQ. The length of the CDR3 is 14 residues. The CDR3 sequence is CASSLRGGAYEQYF. Written as DNA, the CDR3 is TGCGCCAGCAGCTTGCGGGGGGGGGCCTACGAGCAGTACTTC.

The chain recombines TRBV5-6 with TRBJ1-5, with D perhaps matching TRBD1 (6 bases). CDR1 is SGHDT and CDR2 is YYEEEE in the germline V gene. Trimming pared 0 bases from V and 3 bases from J, leaving 10 bases between. The CDR3 loop spans 15 amino acids. CDR3 region: CASSLGTALNQPQHF. CDR3 nucleotide sequence: TGTGCCAGCAGCTTGGGGACAGCGCTCAATCAGCCCCAGCATTTT. Full variable domain (rest looked up from reference TRBV5-6 and TRBJ1-5): DAGVTQSPTHLIKTRGQQVTLRCSPKSGHDTVSWYQQALGQGPQFIFQYYEEEERQRGNFPDRFSGHQFPNYSSELNVNALLLGDSALYLCASSLGTALNQPQHFGDGTRLSIL.

The V gene is TRBV6-1, the J gene TRBJ1-2, with 7 bases lining up with TRBD1. The junction had 5 bases not matched to a gene; V was cut back by 5 bases and J by 5 bases. Germline V gives CDR1 MNHNS, CDR2 SASEGT. There are 13 residues in the CDR3. CDR3 sequence (DNA): TGTGCCAGCAGTCGAGACAGGGAGTATGGCTACACCTTC. Its translation is CASSRDREYGYTF.

CDR3 amino acids: CASSLAGAGGYEQYF. In DNA, the CDR3 is TGTGCCAGCAGCTTAGCGGGGGCAGGGGGCTACGAGCAGTACTTC. The gene calls are TRBV7-9 and TRBJ2-7; 7 nucleotides match TRBD1. The CDR3 spans 15 residues. CDR1 and CDR2 from the germline V gene are SEHNR and FQNEAQ (reference sequence). Unmatched junction bases numbered 5, after V lost 0 bases and J lost 3 bases.

The chain uses TRBV30 and TRBJ2-7, with 12 positions matching TRBD1. Germline lookup yields CDR1 GTSNPN and CDR2 SVGIG (reference sequence). The CDR3 is made up of 14 amino acids. The trim removed 4 bases at V and 6 bases at J, leaving 7 bases unmatched. The CDR3 coding sequence is TGTGCCTGGACGGGACAGGGGGCGTCCGTCGAGCAGTACTTC. Its translation: CAWTGQGASVEQYF.

V is TRBV5-6 and J is TRBJ1-5; possible D gene TRBD1, 5 bases. V was shortened by 0 bases and J by 7 bases, with 11 bases between the two germline ends. CDR3 length: 14 residues. Germline V lookup: CDR1 SGHDT, CDR2 YYEEEE. The CDR3 DNA reads TGTGCCAGCAGCTTGGTGGGTTCAGGGCAGCCCCAGCATTTT. This translates into CASSLVGSGQPQHF. The entire variable domain, with the rest obtained from reference TRBV5-6 and TRBJ1-5, is as follows: DAGVTQSPTHLIKTRGQQVTLRCSPKSGHDTVSWYQQALGQGPQFIFQYYEEEERQRGNFPDRFSGHQFPNYSSELNVNALLLGDSALYLCASSLVGSGQPQHFGDGTRLSIL.

The chain carries TRBV5-1 and TRBJ1-2, with D uncertain. The CDR3 has 16 amino acids. Trimming removed 0 bases from V and 1 base from J, with 13 bases in between. Germline lookup yields CDR1 SGHRS and CDR2 YFSETQ. As DNA, the CDR3 is TGCGCCAGCAGCTTGGCCCGCCTCGGGGTTAACTATGGCTACACCTTC. Its protein product is CASSLARLGVNYGYTF.

This chain connects TRBV9 to TRBJ2-3, with D unclear. Germline loops: CDR1 SGDLS, CDR2 YYNGEE. Trimming pared 4 bases from V and 2 bases from J, leaving 5 bases between. CDR3 size: 12 residues. DNA of the CDR3: TGTGCCAGCAGCCCAAACACAGATACGCAGTATTTT. It is translated as CASSPNTDTQYF. The full variable domain, in which reference TRBV9 and TRBJ2-3 provide the parts outside the CDR3, is DSGVTQTPKHLITATGQRVTLRCSPRSGDLSVYWYQQSLDQGLQFLIQYYNGEERAKGNILERFSAQQFPDLHSELNLSSLELGDSALYFCASSPNTDTQYFGPGTRLTVL.

The CDR3 is CASSQDIQVYGYTF. The CDR3 DNA reads TGCGCCAGCAGCCAAGATATCCAGGTCTATGGCTACACCTTC. This chain joins TRBV4-1 and TRBJ1-2; no reliable D call. Deletions cut 0 bases from V and 4 bases from J, with 9 bases between. The CDR3 extends over 14 amino acids. Germline values: CDR1 MGHRA, CDR2 YSYEKL.

The sample holds a few counts of this clone. The chain recombines TRBV9 with TRBJ2-2, with 8 bases aligning to TRBD1. V shed 4 bases, J shed 5 bases, and the junction held 10 bases outside the gene matches. CDR1 is SGDLS, CDR2 YYNGEE, per germline. This CDR3 spans 16 amino acids. In DNA, the CDR3 is TGTGCCAGCAGCCCCGGCAGGGGGCTGAATACCGGGGAGCTGTTTTTT. Its protein product is CASSPGRGLNTGELFF. The whole variable domain, filled in from reference TRBV9 and TRBJ2-2, reads DSGVTQTPKHLITATGQRVTLRCSPRSGDLSVYWYQQSLDQGLQFLIQYYNGEERAKGNILERFSAQQFPDLHSELNLSSLELGDSALYFCASSPGRGLNTGELFFGEGSRLTVL.

CDR3 DNA sequence: TGCAGCGTCCGCCCCGGGGATCGGAGGGGCTACACCTTC. Protein: CSVRPGDRRGYTF. The V and J genes are TRBV29-1 and TRBJ1-2; D remains unclear. The CDR3 is made up of 13 amino acids. From germline, CDR1 is SQVTM and CDR2 ANQGSEA. The ends were cut back, 6 bases at V and 8 bases at J, with 19 bases in the middle.

This clone was seen a single time. The rearrangement links TRBV9 to TRBJ1-2, with D perhaps TRBD1 (5 bases). The CDR3 is made up of 15 amino acids. The V gene's germline CDR1 is SGDLS and CDR2 YYNGEE. Trimming stripped 0 bases from V and 0 bases from J, with 9 bases between. The CDR3 loop is CASSVGRDPNYGYTF. In nucleotides, the CDR3 is TGTGCCAGCAGCGTAGGGAGGGACCCTAACTATGGCTACACCTTC.

The gene calls are TRBV5-1 and TRBJ1-1; D perhaps matches TRBD1 (6 bases). This CDR3 is built from 12 residues. The V gene lost 4 bases and the J gene lost 4 bases, with 8 bases spanning the gap. Per germline, CDR1 SGHRS and CDR2 YFSETQ. The chain's CDR3 is CASSLRGTEAFF. Written as DNA, the CDR3 is TGCGCCAGCAGCCTCAGGGGCACTGAAGCTTTCTTT. The entire variable domain, with the rest obtained from reference TRBV5-1 and TRBJ1-1, is as follows: KAGVTQTPRYLIKTRGQQVTLSCSPISGHRSVSWYQQTPGQGLQFLFEYFSETQRNKGNFPGRFSGRQFSNSRSEMNVSTLELGDSALYLCASSLRGTEAFFGQGTRLTVV.

The CDR3 DNA reads TGCGCCAGCAGCTTGGGAGGTATAGCGGGGCAGCCCCAGCATTTT. Amino acid sequence: CASSLGGIAGQPQHF. The genes are TRBV5-1 and TRBJ1-5; D not resolved. Trimming removed 0 bases at V and 7 bases at J, with 14 bases between. There are 15 residues in the CDR3. Germline values: CDR1 SGHRS, CDR2 YFSETQ.

This chain uses TRBV11-2 with TRBJ2-7; D possibly corresponds to TRBD2 (6 bases). Trimming cost V 5 bases and J 1 base, with 18 bases left between them. The CDR3 has 16 amino acids. Germline V gene data show CDR1 as SGHAT and CDR2 as FQNNGV. CDR3: CASSPVGGTGSYEQYF. CDR3 sequence (DNA): TGTGCCAGCAGCCCCGTTGGGGGGACGGGGTCCTACGAGCAGTACTTC.

This rearrangement joins TRBV5-6 to TRBJ1-4; 10 nucleotides match TRBD1. Losses at the gene ends were 3 bases for V and 7 bases for J; bases not matched to a gene: 3. In germline, CDR1 is SGHDT, CDR2 YYEEEE. The CDR3 sequence is 14 residues long. The CDR3 DNA sequence: TGTGCCAGCAGCTCCGGGACAGGGGTTGAAAAACTGTTTTTT. Translation: CASSSGTGVEKLFF.

The rearrangement uses TRBV2 and TRBJ1-1, with 8 bases lining up with TRBD1. The V gene's germline CDR1 is SNHLY and CDR2 FYNNEI. CDR3 size: 13 residues. Germline trimming cut 7 bases from V and 1 base from J; bases unmatched to any gene: 2. CDR3 in DNA: TGTGCCAGCAACGGACAGGGGAACACTGAAGCTTTCTTT. It is translated as CASNGQGNTEAFF.

The chain combines TRBV20-1 with TRBJ2-3; TRBD2 matches at 9 bases. Unmatched junction bases numbered 3, after V lost 6 bases and J lost 8 bases. Germline lookup yields CDR1 DFQATT and CDR2 SNEGSKA (reference sequence). There are 11 residues in the CDR3. The CDR3 sequence: CSALTSGTQYF. Written as DNA, the CDR3 is TGCAGTGCCCTGACTAGCGGTACGCAGTATTTT.

The chain has TRBV6-1 and TRBJ1-1; no clear D gene. The germline V and J ends were trimmed by 2 bases and 2 bases, with 12 bases remaining between them. In germline, CDR1 is MNHNS, CDR2 SASEGT. This CDR3 is 15 amino acids long. The CDR3 nucleotides read TGTGCCAGCAGTGAACATCCAGGTCCCAACACTGAAGCTTTCTTT. This codes for CASSEHPGPNTEAFF.

The chain employs TRBV7-2 and TRBJ2-1, with 7 bases matching TRBD2. Unmatched junction bases numbered 11, after V lost 1 base and J lost 5 bases. CDR1 is SGHTA, CDR2 FQGNSA, per germline. The CDR3 is 17 residues long. CDR3 nucleotide sequence: TGTGCCAGCAGCTTAGATTATGGGCGGGGGAGGAACAATGAGCAGTTCTTC. Residues: CASSLDYGRGRNNEQFF.

The V and J genes are TRBV9 and TRBJ2-1; tentatively, D is TRBD2 (7 bases). The CDR3 runs to 14 residues. Germline lookup yields CDR1 SGDLS and CDR2 YYNGEE. V gave up 2 bases and J gave up 9 bases, with 15 bases separating them. CDR3 protein: CASSVGSGGGEQFF. The CDR3 nucleotides are TGTGCCAGCAGCGTCGGGTCGGGGGGCGGTGAGCAGTTCTTC.

The J gene is TRBJ2-5, the V gene TRBV29-1, with D possibly being TRBD1 (6 bases). Germline-derived CDR1 and CDR2 are SQVTM and ANQGSEA. V dropped 7 bases and J dropped 5 bases, with 14 bases sitting between them. CDR3 length: 12 amino acids. CDR3 sequence reads: CSASGVFETQYF. The CDR3 nucleotides read TGCAGCGCCTCAGGGGTGTTTGAGACCCAGTACTTC.

The chain couples TRBV6-5 to TRBJ1-6; unclear D gene. V shed 1 base and J shed 7 bases, with 11 bases lying between them. Per the germline V gene, CDR1 is MNHEY and CDR2 is SVGAGI. CDR3 length equals 15 residues. The CDR3 coding sequence is TGTGCCAGCAGTTACTGGGTCCAGGAAAATTCACCCCTCCACTTT. Its translation: CASSYWVQENSPLHF.

V usage is TRBV5-6 and J usage is TRBJ1-4; D uncertain. V was clipped by 1 base and J by 0 bases, with 7 bases between them. This CDR3 contains 15 residues. CDR1 SGHDT and CDR2 YYEEEE come from the germline V gene. The CDR3 DNA reads TGTGCCAGCAGCTTGAGCACGGCAACTAATGAAAAACTGTTTTTT. This gives the protein CASSLSTATNEKLFF.

The rearrangement links TRBV11-3 to TRBJ1-4; D gene ambiguous. This CDR3 is 14 amino acids long. Trimming stripped 1 base from V and 6 bases from J, with 9 bases between. The germline gives CDR1 SGHNT, CDR2 YENEEA. CDR3 residues: CASSLGGGDEKLFF. The CDR3 DNA reads TGTGCCAGCAGCTTAGGGGGAGGCGATGAAAAACTGTTTTTT. Looking up the rest from reference TRBV11-3 and TRBJ1-4 gives the full variable domain: EAGVVQSPRYKIIEKKQPVAFWCNPISGHNTLYWYLQNLGQGPELLIRYENEEAVDDSQLPKDRFSAERLKGVDSTLKIQPAELGDSAVYLCASSLGGGDEKLFFGSGTQLSVL.

The chain couples TRBV5-6 to TRBJ2-5; 12 bases line up with TRBD2. The CDR3 is 15 amino acids. CDR1 and CDR2 (germline): SGHDT, YYEEEE. Unmatched junction bases numbered 0, after V lost 0 bases and J lost 3 bases. CDR3 sequence: CASSLGLAGEETQYF. CDR3 nucleotides: TGTGCCAGCAGCTTGGGACTAGCGGGGGAAGAGACCCAGTACTTC. Variable domain in full (rest from reference TRBV5-6 and TRBJ2-5): DAGVTQSPTHLIKTRGQQVTLRCSPKSGHDTVSWYQQALGQGPQFIFQYYEEEERQRGNFPDRFSGHQFPNYSSELNVNALLLGDSALYLCASSLGLAGEETQYFGPGTRLLVL.